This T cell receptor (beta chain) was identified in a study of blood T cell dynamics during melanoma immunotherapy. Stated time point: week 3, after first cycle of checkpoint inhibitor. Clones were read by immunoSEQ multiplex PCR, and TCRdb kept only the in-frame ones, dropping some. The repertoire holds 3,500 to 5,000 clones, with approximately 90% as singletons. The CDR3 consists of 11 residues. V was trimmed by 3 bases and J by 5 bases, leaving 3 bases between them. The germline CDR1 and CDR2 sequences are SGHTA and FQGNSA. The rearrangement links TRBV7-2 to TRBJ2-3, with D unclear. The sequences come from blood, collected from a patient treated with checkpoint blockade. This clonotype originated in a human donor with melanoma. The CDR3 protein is CASSFGDTQYF. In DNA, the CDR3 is TGTGCCAGCAGCTTCGGAGATACGCAGTATTTT.